A selection of T cell receptor beta chains follows, all from one sample in a study of cytomegalovirus exposure and HLA in healthy donors. Here immunoSEQ multiplex PCR was the method, and the copy in TCRdb shows in-frame clones only, minus some. The repertoire has roughly 150,000 clones, 84% of them found once; the top ten carry about 2.5%. The sequencing input was PBMCs. The origin of the receptors is a boy younger than 10 in good health and CMV-seronegative. Each CDR3 is given with its conserved first and last residue. The D gene is left open where the match is weak. The listing skips clone size in some rows; elsewhere it reads once, few, many or a size class.

d_call: NA; clone_size: NA; v_call: TRBV18; j_call: TRBJ2-1; cdr3_aa: CASSQRGVNEQFF; cdr3_nt: TGTGCCAGCTCCCAGCGCGGGGTCAATGAGCAGTTCTTC
d_call: NA; clone_size: NA; v_call: TRBV19; j_call: TRBJ1-5; cdr3_aa: CASSNAGRDQPQHF; cdr3_nt: TGTGCCAGTAGTAATGCGGGAAGGGATCAGCCCCAGCATTTT
d_call: TRBD2; clone_size: NA; v_call: TRBV5-8; j_call: TRBJ2-7; cdr3_aa: CASSLVPVGRATYEQYF; cdr3_nt: TGTGCCAGCAGCTTGGTGCCGGTTGGGAGGGCGACCTACGAGCAGTACTTC
d_call: TRBD2; clone_size: once; v_call: TRBV2; j_call: TRBJ2-5; cdr3_aa: CASSARLAGGAQGKTQYF; cdr3_nt: TGTGCCAGCAGTGCCCGACTAGCGGGAGGTGCCCAAGGCAAGACCCAGTACTTC
d_call: NA; clone_size: once; v_call: TRBV27; j_call: TRBJ2-7; cdr3_aa: CASSPSGLGQYF; cdr3_nt: TGTGCCAGCAGTCCCTCGGGTTTGGGGCAGTACTTC
d_call: TRBD1; clone_size: NA; v_call: TRBV5-5; j_call: TRBJ1-2; cdr3_aa: CASSLTGTGNYGYTF; cdr3_nt: TGTGCCAGCAGCTTAACCGGGACAGGGAACTATGGCTACACCTTC
d_call: TRBD1; clone_size: NA; v_call: TRBV12-5; j_call: TRBJ1-1; cdr3_aa: CASGVHRGVNTEAFF; cdr3_nt: TGTGCTAGTGGTGTACACAGGGGGGTGAACACTGAAGCTTTCTTT
d_call: NA; clone_size: NA; v_call: TRBV27; j_call: TRBJ1-1; cdr3_aa: CASSLNGLLLNTEAFF; cdr3_nt: TGTGCCAGCAGTTTAAACGGATTACTACTGAACACTGAAGCTTTCTTT
d_call: TRBD1; clone_size: NA; v_call: TRBV7-8; j_call: TRBJ2-7; cdr3_aa: CASSLTGTGVSYEQYF; cdr3_nt: TGTGCCAGCAGCCTTACCGGGACAGGGGTCTCCTACGAGCAGTACTTC
d_call: TRBD2; clone_size: NA; v_call: TRBV9; j_call: TRBJ2-1; cdr3_aa: CASSPLESSGRTYNEQFF; cdr3_nt: TGTGCCAGCAGCCCCCTTGAAAGTAGCGGGAGGACCTACAATGAGCAGTTCTTC